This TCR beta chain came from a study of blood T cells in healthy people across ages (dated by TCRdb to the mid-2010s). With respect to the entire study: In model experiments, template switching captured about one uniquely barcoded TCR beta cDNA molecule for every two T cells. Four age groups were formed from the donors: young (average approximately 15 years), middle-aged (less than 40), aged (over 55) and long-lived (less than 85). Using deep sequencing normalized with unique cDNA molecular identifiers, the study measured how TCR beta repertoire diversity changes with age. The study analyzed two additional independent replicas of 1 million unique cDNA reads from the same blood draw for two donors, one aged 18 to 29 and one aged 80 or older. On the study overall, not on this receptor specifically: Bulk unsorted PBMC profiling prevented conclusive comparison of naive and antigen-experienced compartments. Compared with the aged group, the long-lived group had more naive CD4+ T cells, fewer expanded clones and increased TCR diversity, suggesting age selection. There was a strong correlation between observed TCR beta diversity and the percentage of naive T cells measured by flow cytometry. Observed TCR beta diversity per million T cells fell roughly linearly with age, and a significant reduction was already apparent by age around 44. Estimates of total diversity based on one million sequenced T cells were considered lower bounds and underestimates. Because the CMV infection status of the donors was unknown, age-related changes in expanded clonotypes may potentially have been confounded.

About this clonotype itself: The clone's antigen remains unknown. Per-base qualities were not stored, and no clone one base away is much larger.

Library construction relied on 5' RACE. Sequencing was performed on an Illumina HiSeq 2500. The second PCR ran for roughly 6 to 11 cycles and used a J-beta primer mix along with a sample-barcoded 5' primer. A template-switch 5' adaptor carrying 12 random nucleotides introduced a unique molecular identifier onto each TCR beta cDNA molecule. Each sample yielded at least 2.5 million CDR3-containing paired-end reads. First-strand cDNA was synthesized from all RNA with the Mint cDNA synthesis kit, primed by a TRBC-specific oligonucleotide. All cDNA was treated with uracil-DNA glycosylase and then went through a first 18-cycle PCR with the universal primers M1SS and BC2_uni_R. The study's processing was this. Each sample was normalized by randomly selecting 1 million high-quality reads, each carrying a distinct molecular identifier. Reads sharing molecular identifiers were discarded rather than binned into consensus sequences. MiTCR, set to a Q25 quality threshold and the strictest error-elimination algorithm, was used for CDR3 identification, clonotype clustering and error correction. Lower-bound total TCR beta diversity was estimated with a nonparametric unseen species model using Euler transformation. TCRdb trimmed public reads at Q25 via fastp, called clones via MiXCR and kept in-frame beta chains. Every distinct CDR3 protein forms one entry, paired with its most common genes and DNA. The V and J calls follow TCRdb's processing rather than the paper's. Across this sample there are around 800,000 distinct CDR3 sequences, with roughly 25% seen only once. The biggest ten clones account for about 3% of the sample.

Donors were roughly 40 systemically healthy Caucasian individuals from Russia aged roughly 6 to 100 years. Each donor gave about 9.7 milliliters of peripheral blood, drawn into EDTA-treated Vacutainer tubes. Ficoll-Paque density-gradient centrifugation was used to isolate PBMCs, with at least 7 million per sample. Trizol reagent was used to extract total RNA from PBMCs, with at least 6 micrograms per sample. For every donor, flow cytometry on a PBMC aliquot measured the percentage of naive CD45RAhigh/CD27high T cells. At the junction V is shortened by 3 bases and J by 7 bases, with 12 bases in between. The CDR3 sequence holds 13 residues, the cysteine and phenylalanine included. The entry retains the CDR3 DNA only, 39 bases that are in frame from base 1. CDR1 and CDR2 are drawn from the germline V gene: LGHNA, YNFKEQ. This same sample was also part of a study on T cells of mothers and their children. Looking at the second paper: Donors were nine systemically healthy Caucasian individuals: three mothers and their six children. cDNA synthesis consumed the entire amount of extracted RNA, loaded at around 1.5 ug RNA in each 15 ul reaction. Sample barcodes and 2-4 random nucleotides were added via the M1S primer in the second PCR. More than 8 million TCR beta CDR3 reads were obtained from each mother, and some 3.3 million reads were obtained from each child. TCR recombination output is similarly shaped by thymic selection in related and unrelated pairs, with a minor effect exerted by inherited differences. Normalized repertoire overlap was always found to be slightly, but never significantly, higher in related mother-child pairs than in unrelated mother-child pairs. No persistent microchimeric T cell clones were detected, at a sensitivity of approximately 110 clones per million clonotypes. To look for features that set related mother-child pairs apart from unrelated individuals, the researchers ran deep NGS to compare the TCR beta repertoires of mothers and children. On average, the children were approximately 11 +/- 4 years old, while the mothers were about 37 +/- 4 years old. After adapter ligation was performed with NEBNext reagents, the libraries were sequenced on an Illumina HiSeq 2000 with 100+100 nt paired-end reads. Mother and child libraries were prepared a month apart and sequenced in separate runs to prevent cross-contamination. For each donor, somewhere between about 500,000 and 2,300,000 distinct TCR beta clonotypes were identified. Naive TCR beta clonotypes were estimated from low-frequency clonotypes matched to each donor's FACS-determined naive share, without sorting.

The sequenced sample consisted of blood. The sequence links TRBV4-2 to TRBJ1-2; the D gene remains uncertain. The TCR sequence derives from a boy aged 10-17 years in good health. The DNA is TGTGCCAGCAGCCACCCCCAGCGGAGTGGCTACACCTTC. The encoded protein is CASSHPQRSGYTF.